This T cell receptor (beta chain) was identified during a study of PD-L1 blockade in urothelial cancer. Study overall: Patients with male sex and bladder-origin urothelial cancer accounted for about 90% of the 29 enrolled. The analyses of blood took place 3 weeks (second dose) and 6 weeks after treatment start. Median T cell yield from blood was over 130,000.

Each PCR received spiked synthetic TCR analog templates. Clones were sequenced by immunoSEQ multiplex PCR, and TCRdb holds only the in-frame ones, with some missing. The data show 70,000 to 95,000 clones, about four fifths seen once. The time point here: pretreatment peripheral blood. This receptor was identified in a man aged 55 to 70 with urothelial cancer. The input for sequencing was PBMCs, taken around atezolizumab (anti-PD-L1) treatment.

CDR3 bases: TGCGCCAGCAGCCAGCGGGGGAACACCGGGGAGCTGTTTTTT. Protein product: CASSQRGNTGELFF. This chain links TRBV5-1 with TRBJ2-2, with 7 bases aligning to TRBD2. The CDR3 totals 14 residues. The V gene's germline CDR1 is SGHRS and CDR2 YFSETQ. With 4 bases clipped from V and 1 base from J, the junction kept 1 base outside the gene matches.